A selection of T cell receptor beta chains follows, all from one sample in a study of cytomegalovirus exposure and HLA in healthy donors. Assay: immunoSEQ multiplex PCR; the TCRdb copy retains only in-frame clones and omits some. The sample has 180,000 or so clones, roughly 60% seen once. Sequencing used PBMCs. Source of these receptors: a man in his forties in good health and CMV-seronegative. The CDR3 runs from the conserved cysteine through the conserved F or W. A D gene is named only where the DNA matches it firmly. Not every row has a clone size; where given, it reads once, few, many or a size class.

size | J | V | D | CDR3 | DNA
. | TRBJ1-1 | TRBV6-4 | . | CASSQLRNTEAFF | TGTGCCAGCAGCCAACTGAGAAACACTGAAGCTTTCTTT
few | TRBJ2-7 | TRBV10-3 | . | CAIRSEDSYEQYF | TGTGCCATCAGGTCGGAGGACTCCTACGAGCAGTACTTC
. | TRBJ2-3 | TRBV29-1 | . | CSVGQGTDTQYF | TGCAGCGTGGGGCAGGGGACCGATACGCAGTATTTT
. | TRBJ2-2 | TRBV6-6 | . | CASRRPDGELFF | TGTGCCAGCAGACGCCCAGACGGGGAGCTGTTTTTT
. | TRBJ2-3 | TRBV5-1 | . | CASIEFAGASTDTQYF | TGCGCCAGCATCGAATTCGCGGGGGCTAGCACAGATACGCAGTATTTT
. | TRBJ2-1 | TRBV19 | . | CASSRSSGTYNEQFF | TGTGCCAGTAGTAGGAGTAGCGGAACCTACAATGAGCAGTTCTTC
. | TRBJ2-4 | TRBV21-1 | . | CASSKTGTSAKNIQYF | TGTGCCAGCAGCAAAACCGGGACTAGCGCCAAAAACATTCAGTACTTC
. | TRBJ1-1 | TRBV19 | . | CASSRGSNTEAFF | TGTGCCAGTAGTAGGGGCTCGAACACTGAAGCTTTCTTT
few | TRBJ2-2 | TRBV6-5 | TRBD1 | CASSFRQGAGELFF | TGTGCCAGCAGTTTCCGACAGGGGGCCGGGGAGCTGTTTTTT
. | TRBJ2-1 | TRBV7-8 | . | CASSPPPYRNNNEQFF | TGTGCCAGCAGCCCACCCCCATACAGGAACAACAATGAGCAGTTCTTC
once | TRBJ2-7 | TRBV2 | . | CASSTGSGPYEQYF | TGTGCCAGCAGCACAGGAAGCGGGCCCTACGAGCAGTACTTC
. | TRBJ2-2 | TRBV11-2 | TRBD2 | CASSLKAGGTGELFF | TGTGCCAGCAGCTTAAAAGCGGGAGGTACCGGGGAGCTGTTTTTT
. | TRBJ2-1 | TRBV5-1 | . | CASTRDGGTPYNEQFF | TGCGCCAGCACCCGGGACGGTGGGACACCGTACAATGAGCAGTTCTTC
. | TRBJ2-1 | TRBV11-3 | . | CASSLLGYEQFF | TGTGCCAGCAGCTTACTCGGGTACGAGCAGTTCTTC
. | TRBJ1-1 | TRBV7-2 | . | CASSLDRNTEAFF | TGTGCCAGCAGCTTAGACAGGAACACTGAAGCTTTCTTT
. | TRBJ1-3 | TRBV6-5 | . | CASRRSSGNTIYF | TGTGCCAGCAGACGGAGCTCTGGAAACACCATATATTTT
few | TRBJ1-1 | TRBV7-3 | . | CASSTRGGSNTEAFF | TGTGCCAGCAGTACCCGGGGAGGTTCGAACACTGAAGCTTTCTTT
. | TRBJ2-7 | TRBV18 | TRBD2 | CASSPSGGGIEEQYF | TGTGCCAGCTCACCCTCGGGAGGGGGAATCGAAGAGCAGTACTTC
. | TRBJ2-3 | TRBV7-9 | TRBD2 | CASRPRWASGSRTDTQYF | TGTGCCAGCAGACCTAGGTGGGCTAGCGGGAGTAGAACAGATACGCAGTATTTT
. | TRBJ1-4 | TRBV7-9 | TRBD1 | CASSRDRGHTNEKLFF | TGTGCCAGCAGCAGAGACAGGGGGCACACTAATGAAAAACTGTTTTTT
. | TRBJ1-2 | TRBV28 | . | CASSFGGKGYGYTF | TGTGCCAGCAGTTTCGGGGGGAAGGGCTATGGCTACACCTTC
. | TRBJ2-5 | TRBV6-1 | . | CASSEKPGYQETQYF | TGTGCCAGCAGTGAAAAACCAGGGTACCAAGAGACCCAGTACTTC
. | TRBJ2-5 | TRBV5-1 | . | CASSLFTAQETQYF | TGCGCCAGCAGCTTGTTTACAGCCCAAGAGACCCAGTACTTC
. | TRBJ2-1 | TRBV30 | . | CAWSHYGGDLSYNEQFF | TGTGCCTGGAGTCACTACGGAGGGGACCTCTCCTACAATGAGCAGTTCTTC
. | TRBJ1-6 | TRBV28 | TRBD1 | CASSLSQGVSPLHF | TGTGCCAGCAGTTTATCACAGGGGGTTTCACCCCTCCACTTT
. | TRBJ2-1 | TRBV27 | . | CASSLSRDYNEQFF | TGTGCCAGCAGTTTATCTCGGGATTACAATGAGCAGTTCTTC
. | TRBJ1-2 | TRBV5-1 | TRBD1 | CASSPSTGNPNYGYTF | TGCGCCAGCAGCCCCTCGACAGGGAACCCGAACTATGGCTACACCTTC
once | TRBJ2-2 | TRBV5-1 | TRBD1 | CASSSQGQGTGELFF | TGCGCCAGCAGCTCCCAGGGACAGGGCACCGGGGAGCTGTTTTTT
. | TRBJ2-1 | TRBV6-4 | TRBD2 | CATLSQREREQFF | TGTGCCACCCTAAGCCAGCGGGAGCGTGAGCAGTTCTTC
. | TRBJ1-6 | TRBV25-1 | TRBD1 | CASSAGTANNSPLHF | TGTGCCAGCAGTGCCGGGACAGCCAATAATTCACCCCTCCACTTT
. | TRBJ2-6 | TRBV7-9 | TRBD1 | CASSLGQGVSGANVLTF | TGTGCCAGCAGCCTCGGACAGGGGGTGTCTGGGGCCAACGTCCTGACTTTC
. | TRBJ1-1 | TRBV2 | . | CASSRRQNTEAFF | TGTGCCAGCAGCCGGAGGCAGAACACTGAAGCTTTCTTT
. | TRBJ1-2 | TRBV5-1 | TRBD1 | CASSLGQGDGYTF | TGCGCCAGCAGCTTGGGACAGGGCGATGGCTACACCTTC
. | TRBJ2-7 | TRBV29-1 | TRBD1 | CSVPAGTGAYEQYF | TGCAGCGTCCCTGCCGGGACAGGCGCCTACGAGCAGTACTTC
few | TRBJ1-1 | TRBV7-9 | . | CASRRGADTEAFF | TGTGCCAGCAGACGGGGGGCTGACACTGAAGCTTTCTTT
few | TRBJ2-1 | TRBV5-1 | . | CASSLMQLQFF | TGCGCCAGCAGCTTGATGCAGTTACAGTTCTTC
few | TRBJ2-2 | TRBV27 | . | CASSLLAGEGRVTGELFF | TGTGCCAGCAGTTTATTAGCAGGGGAGGGCAGGGTTACCGGGGAGCTGTTTTTT
. | TRBJ2-3 | TRBV5-1 | TRBD1 | CASSLAAGGSDTQYF | TGCGCCAGCAGCTTGGCGGCAGGGGGCTCAGATACGCAGTATTTT
. | TRBJ2-1 | TRBV6-5 | TRBD2 | CASTDGLAVNEQFF | TGTGCCAGCACGGACGGACTAGCGGTAAATGAGCAGTTCTTC
few | TRBJ1-5 | TRBV18 | . | CASSPQGYNQPQHF | TGTGCCAGCTCACCACAGGGGTATAATCAGCCCCAGCATTTT
. | TRBJ1-4 | TRBV7-9 | . | CSSSHRDTYNEKLFF | TGTTCCAGCAGCCACAGAGACACGTATAATGAAAAACTGTTTTTT
. | TRBJ2-5 | TRBV4-1 | TRBD2 | CASSQRTSGSGYQETQYF | TGCGCCAGCAGCCAACGGACTAGCGGTTCTGGGTACCAAGAGACCCAGTACTTC
few | TRBJ2-5 | TRBV4-2 | TRBD2 | CASSPGGDSGGQETQYF | TGTGCCAGCAGCCCCGGAGGGGATAGCGGGGGCCAAGAGACCCAGTACTTC
. | TRBJ1-2 | TRBV11-1 | . | CASSLGHLYGYTF | TGTGCCAGCAGCTTGGGCCACCTCTATGGCTACACCTTC
. | TRBJ1-2 | TRBV6-1 | . | CASSEGTARGYTF | TGTGCCAGCAGTGAAGGGACAGCTCGGGGCTACACCTTC
. | TRBJ2-7 | TRBV5-6 | TRBD2 | CASSWGLAGVSYEQYF | TGTGCCAGCAGCTGGGGACTAGCGGGAGTTTCGTACGAGCAGTACTTC
few | TRBJ1-6 | TRBV5-5 | TRBD1 | CASSSGQGRIISPLHF | TGTGCCAGCAGCTCCGGACAGGGGAGAATAATATCACCCCTCCACTTT
. | TRBJ1-2 | TRBV30 | . | CAWSVAGYGYTF | TGTGCCTGGAGTGTAGCGGGGTATGGCTACACCTTC
. | TRBJ2-4 | TRBV5-1 | . | CASSGGTGGNIQYF | TGCGCCAGCAGCGGGGGGACTGGAGGAAACATTCAGTACTTC
. | TRBJ2-5 | TRBV28 | TRBD1 | CASSLGTGTQETQYF | TGTGCCAGCAGTTTAGGGACAGGGACCCAAGAGACCCAGTACTTC
. | TRBJ1-4 | TRBV9 | . | CASSPRDTGTEKLFF | TGTGCCAGCAGCCCCCGGGACACGGGCACGGAAAAACTGTTTTTT
. | TRBJ1-2 | TRBV5-4 | . | CASSWEGMISYGYTF | TGTGCCAGCAGCTGGGAGGGTATGATCAGCTATGGCTACACCTTC
once | TRBJ2-3 | TRBV29-1 | TRBD2 | CSVVASGSTDTQYF | TGCAGCGTTGTGGCTAGCGGTAGCACAGATACGCAGTATTTT
. | TRBJ2-5 | TRBV5-1 | TRBD2 | CASRGLAGSQETQYF | TGCGCCAGCAGGGGACTAGCGGGCTCCCAAGAGACCCAGTACTTC
. | TRBJ2-1 | TRBV28 | TRBD2 | CASSFSGGGDNEQFF | TGTGCCAGCAGCTTTAGCGGGGGTGGCGACAATGAGCAGTTCTTC